These T cell receptor beta chains were read from a single sample in a study of blood T cell repertoires in COVID-19. Sequencing used immunoSEQ multiplex PCR; TCRdb keeps in-frame clones, though not all of them. The sample contains 150,000 to 200,000 clones, around 84% of which appear only once. The sequencing sample was made of peripheral blood. Receptor source: a woman of 80 years or more with acute or convalescent COVID-19. Both conserved end residues are part of each CDR3. Fields, in order: J gene, CDR3 length, D gene, V gene, clone size, CDR3 DNA, CDR3 protein. D genes are given only for firm matches. Size tells how often a clone was seen (once, few, many) or the class of an expanded clone, and some rows leave it out.

TRBJ2-7 12 . TRBV7-7 . TGTGCTAGCAGCTTAGAAACTTACGAGCAGTACTTC CASSLETYEQYF
TRBJ1-1 11 TRBD1 TRBV18 once TGTGCCAGCTCACGACAGGGTGAAGCTTTCTTT CASSRQGEAFF
TRBJ2-1 13 . TRBV4-3 . TGCGCCAGCAGCCAAGTGACGGGGTATGAGCAGTTCTTC CASSQVTGYEQFF
TRBJ1-2 17 . TRBV5-4 few TGTGCCAGCAGCTTGACAGGGTTAGGGGCCTCGCTGTATGGCTACACCTTC CASSLTGLGASLYGYTF
TRBJ1-1 14 . TRBV6-5 . TGTGCCAGCAGCGCTCAATTCGGGAACACTGAAGCTTTCTTT CASSAQFGNTEAFF
TRBJ1-2 13 . TRBV13 . TGTGCCAGCAGCCCTACGGGAATCTATGGCTACACCTTC CASSPTGIYGYTF
TRBJ2-2 11 . TRBV2 . TGTGCCAGCACCGCGGCCGGGGAGCTGTTTTTT CASTAAGELFF
TRBJ1-6 15 . TRBV24-1 . TGTGCCACCAGTGACCTCAGGGTAGGGGATTCACCCCTCCACTTT CATSDLRVGDSPLHF
TRBJ2-1 16 . TRBV5-4 . TGTGCCAGCAGCTTGGGGGGACCCGGACAGTACAATGAGCAGTTCTTC CASSLGGPGQYNEQFF
TRBJ1-4 13 TRBD1 TRBV6-1 . TGTGCCAGCGGTGACAGGGCGAATGAAAAACTGTTTTTT CASGDRANEKLFF
TRBJ1-2 14 . TRBV6-5 . TGTGCCAGCAGATGGAACAGGGAAGAGGGTGGCTACACCTTC CASRWNREEGGYTF
TRBJ1-5 15 . TRBV28 . TGTGCCAGCAGTTCGACAGATTATAGCAATCAGCCCCAGCATTTT CASSSTDYSNQPQHF
TRBJ2-2 18 . TRBV11-2 . TGTGCCAGCAGACCCCGGTCCTTTGCGCGGGGCGGGACCGGGGAGCTGTTTTTT CASRPRSFARGGTGELFF
TRBJ2-3 18 TRBD2 TRBV10-3 . TGTGCCATCAGTGAGTCATGGGCTAGCGGGACGTCAACAGATACGCAGTATTTT CAISESWASGTSTDTQYF
TRBJ1-1 15 . TRBV5-4 . TGTGCCAGCAGCTTGGACGTAGGGGCAAACACTGAAGCTTTCTTT CASSLDVGANTEAFF
TRBJ1-5 14 TRBD1 TRBV18 . TGTGCCAGCTCATCCGGGACAGGGGAACAGCCCCAGCATTTT CASSSGTGEQPQHF
TRBJ1-2 14 TRBD1 TRBV19 . TGTGCCAGTAGTATCCGGGACAGGGGGCAGGGCTACACCTTC CASSIRDRGQGYTF
TRBJ2-1 16 TRBD2 TRBV4-3 . TGCGCCAGCAGCCGCCGACTAGCGGGGGGGCCGAATGAGCAGTTCTTC CASSRRLAGGPNEQFF
TRBJ1-2 13 . TRBV19 . TGTGCCAGTAGTATTAAGGGGAACTATGGCTACACCTTC CASSIKGNYGYTF
TRBJ1-3 17 . TRBV27 . TGTGCCAGCAGCCTAGGGGGGGGCTACAGATCTGGAAACACCATATATTTT CASSLGGGYRSGNTIYF
TRBJ2-2 15 TRBD1 TRBV7-6 . TGTGCCAGCAGCCCCGGGACAGGGGGTGCCGGGGAGCTGTTTTTT CASSPGTGGAGELFF
TRBJ1-1 13 TRBD1 TRBV12-3/TRBV12-4 . TGTGCCAGCAAGGGACAGTGGAACACTGAAGCTTTCTTT CASKGQWNTEAFF
TRBJ2-7 15 . TRBV7-8 . TGTGCCAGCAGCTTAGCCCAGGCAGGATGGTACGAGCAGTACTTC CASSLAQAGWYEQYF
TRBJ2-7 12 . TRBV12-3/TRBV12-4 . TGTGCCAGCAGCTCCATTCCAGTCGAGCAGTACTTC CASSSIPVEQYF
TRBJ1-2 15 TRBD1 TRBV29-1 . TGCAGCGTTCCCGGACAGGGTTGCCCCTTCTTTGGCTACACCTTC CSVPGQGCPFFGYTF
TRBJ1-1 16 . TRBV29-1 once TGCAGCGTTGAAACTACCCCTTGGACTGCGAACACTGAAGCTTTCTTT CSVETTPWTANTEAFF
TRBJ2-7 14 TRBD1 TRBV19 . TGTGCCAGGGTCAACAGGGGGCCTAACTACGAGCAGTACTTC CARVNRGPNYEQYF
TRBJ1-4 15 . TRBV19 . TGTGCCAGTACCCCTTCCCTCGACACTTATGAAAAACTGTTTTTT CASTPSLDTYEKLFF
TRBJ1-6 15 . TRBV4-3 . TGCGCCAGCAGCCAAGACAACAGGGAGAATTCACCCCTCCACTTT CASSQDNRENSPLHF
TRBJ2-3 12 . TRBV10-2 . TGCGGAGTAGGGAGTAGGACAGATACGCAGTATTTT CGVGSRTDTQYF
TRBJ2-1 19 TRBD2 TRBV18 . TGTGCCAGCTCACCATTGACAGGGTTGAGCGGGGGGGTCTACAATGAGCAGTTCTTC CASSPLTGLSGGVYNEQFF
TRBJ2-1 15 . TRBV3-1/TRBV3-2 once TGTGCCAGCAGCCAAGATCTCGCCTGGCGGAATGAGCAGTTCTTC CASSQDLAWRNEQFF
TRBJ2-5 11 . TRBV6-5 . TGTGCCAGCAGTCTCGGAGAGACCCAGTACTTC CASSLGETQYF
TRBJ2-2 17 TRBD1 TRBV19 . TGTGCCAGTAGTCCGGGACAGGGGAGAAAGTCCACCGGGGAGCTGTTTTTT CASSPGQGRKSTGELFF
TRBJ1-2 15 . TRBV14 . TGTGCCAGCAGCCGCCTCGGCCCGGGAAACTATGGCTACACCTTC CASSRLGPGNYGYTF
TRBJ1-1 13 . TRBV7-3 . TGTGCCAGCAGCGAGACACGGAACACTGAAGCTTTCTTT CASSETRNTEAFF
TRBJ1-5 14 TRBD1 TRBV27 . TGTGCCAGCAGTTTAGGACAGGCCTATCAGCCCCAGCATTTT CASSLGQAYQPQHF
TRBJ2-7 14 TRBD1 TRBV5-4 . TGTGCCAGCAGCCCGGTGGGACAGGGCTACGAGCAGTACTTC CASSPVGQGYEQYF
TRBJ2-1 16 . TRBV11-2 . TGTGCCAGCAGCTTATCTCGGGAGTCCGTTTACAATGAGCAGTTCTTC CASSLSRESVYNEQFF
TRBJ1-2 13 TRBD1 TRBV6-5 few TGTGCCAGCAGCCTGGGACAGGGGGATGGCTACACCTTC CASSLGQGDGYTF
TRBJ2-1 14 . TRBV19 . TGTGCCAGCTCCCTAGGGGCCCTGTACAATGAGCAGTTCTTC CASSLGALYNEQFF
TRBJ1-4 15 TRBD1 TRBV5-1 . TGCGCCAGCAGTTCCCTGACAGGGTCTAATGAAAAACTGTTTTTT CASSSLTGSNEKLFF